This TCR beta chain was retrieved from a study of T-cell reconstitution after alpha-beta-depleted transplantation in children. This CDR3 has 14 amino acids. Germline CDR1 and CDR2: ENHRY and SYGVKD. Between the trimmed V and J ends, which lost 3 bases and 6 bases, there was a span of 14 bases. To note about this clonotype: Antigen: not known.

The authors prepared the TCRbeta library with unique molecular identifiers. From the PCR reads, TCRdb called clonotypes with MiXCR, one entry per CDR3 protein. The sample holds approximately 240,000 distinct CDR3 sequences; 11% are singletons and the top ten take about 28%. Study-level findings and limits: There were reportedly several hundred expanded graft clones from which alpha-beta T cells came about two months after transplant. The study traced high day-60 TCRbeta diversity in some patients to surviving recipient T cells and thymic progenitors. Counts and diversity of T cells one year after transplant came mostly from newly produced T cells.

This receptor was taken from a child younger than two with acute myeloid leukemia, due to receive a stem cell transplant. Material: PBMCs, obtained before TCRalphabeta/CD19-depleted stem cell transplant. V and J are TRBV10-3 and TRBJ2-5; D may be TRBD1 (5 bases). CDR3 amino acids: CAISDQGGGQTQYF. CDR3 nucleotides: TGTGCCATCAGTGACCAGGGCGGCGGACAGACCCAGTACTTC.